This T cell receptor beta chain derives from a study of spatial heterogeneity in lung cancer. Study at large: Across tumor regions, counts of TCR transcripts showed a strong correlation with a T cell module score derived from matched bulk RNA-seq.

This clonotype was seen at least ten times. Its antigen is not known. Found in a library prepared for alpha chains, this beta chain is an off-target read, and its abundance has little meaning. Overall study findings and caveats: Tumor mutation counts were tracked by expanded intratumoral alpha and beta TCR counts.

This CDR3 has 17 amino acids. Germline trimming cut 0 bases from V and 3 bases from J; bases unmatched to any gene: 4. Germline CDR1 reads DFQATT; CDR2 reads SNEGSKA (reference sequence). In TCRdb, the 5' RACE reads were re-called with MiXCR into one record per CDR3 protein. Of approximately 5,500 distinct CDR3 sequences in the sample, about 14% were seen once. Time point defined: sample taken at primary tumor resection. Samples came from 60 to 75 TRACERx patients with untreated early-stage lung cancer. Whole RNA came from tumor, nontumor lung or frozen PBMC and was sequenced without being sorted. The receptor's source is a male donor with early-stage non-small cell lung cancer. This specimen consisted of lung tumor tissue, obtained at surgery. This chain links TRBV20-1 with TRBJ2-3; the match to TRBD2 covers 15 bases. CDR3 protein: CSARDIGLAGGTDTQYF. The CDR3 DNA sequence: TGCAGTGCTAGAGATATAGGACTAGCGGGAGGGACAGATACGCAGTATTTT.